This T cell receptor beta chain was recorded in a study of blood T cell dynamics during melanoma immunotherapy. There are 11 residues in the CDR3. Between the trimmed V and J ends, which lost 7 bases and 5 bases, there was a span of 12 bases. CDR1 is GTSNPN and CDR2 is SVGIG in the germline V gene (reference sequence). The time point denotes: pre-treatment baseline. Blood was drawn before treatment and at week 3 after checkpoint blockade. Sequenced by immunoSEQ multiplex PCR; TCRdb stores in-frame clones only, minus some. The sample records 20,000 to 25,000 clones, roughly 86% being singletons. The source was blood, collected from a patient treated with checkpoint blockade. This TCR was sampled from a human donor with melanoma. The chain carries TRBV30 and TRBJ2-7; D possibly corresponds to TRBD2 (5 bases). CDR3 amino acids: CAFTRYHEQYF. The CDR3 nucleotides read TGTGCCTTCACTAGGTACCACGAGCAGTACTTC.